Below, 24 T cell receptor beta chains from the same sample are listed, as sequenced in a study of read filtering for tumor transcriptome and immune sequencing. The library was built from 400 ng RNA with molecular barcoded adaptors for alpha/delta and beta/gamma chains. TCRdb re-called the reads through MiXCR, storing one row per CDR3 protein. The repertoire holds more than 100,000 distinct CDR3 sequences, with about an eighth as singletons. Material for sequencing was a population of CD138-negative cells sorted from bone marrow. The receptor set was obtained from a donor aged 40 or older with multiple myeloma.

As concerns this clonotype: It may be a read error: a sequence one base away is much more abundant. The final CDR3 position lacks the conserved phenylalanine or tryptophan, pointing to a likely read error. The V gene is TRBV2, the J gene TRBJ2-2; TRBD1 matches at 11 bases. There are 15 residues in the CDR3. The germline V gene encodes CDR1 SNHLY and CDR2 FYNNEI. The ends lost 6 bases at V and 3 bases at J; junction bases unmatched: 3. The CDR3 spells CASRRDRGYTGELFS. The CDR3 DNA reads as TGTGCCAGCAGGCGGGACAGGGGGTACACCGGGGAGCTGTTTTCT.

In the case of this clonotype: A single base separates this from a much larger clone, so it may be a read error. The J gene is TRBJ1-1, the V gene TRBV2; D is possibly TRBD1 (5 bases). CDR1 and CDR2 from the germline V gene are SNHLY and FYNNEI. CDR3 size: 13 residues. Trimming left V 6 bases short and J 4 bases short, with 12 bases between. The CDR3 coding sequence is TGTGCCAGCAGGCGGACACAGAGCACTGAAGCTTTCTTT. Its translation: CASRRTQSTEAFF.

This clonotype was counted between two and nine times. A read error may be the cause here, since a much bigger clone is one base away. In nucleotides, the CDR3 is TGCAGCACAGGGCACAGCTCCTACAATGTGCAGTTCTTC. Residues: CSTGHSSYNVQFF. The rearrangement links TRBV29-1 to TRBJ2-1, with a possible D match to TRBD1 (6 bases). The V gene's germline CDR1 is SQVTM and CDR2 ANQGSEA. This CDR3 region has 13 residues.

There are a few counts of this clonotype. The chain links TRBV2 to TRBJ2-2, with 13 positions matching TRBD2. Germline V gives CDR1 SNHLY, CDR2 FYNNEI. The ends lost 6 bases at V and 4 bases at J; junction bases unmatched: 5. CDR3 length: 16 amino acids. The CDR3 spells CASRTGTSGITGELFF. In DNA form, the CDR3 reads TGTGCCAGCAGGACCGGGACTAGCGGGATCACCGGGGAGCTGTTTTTT.

This chain uses TRBV7-9 with TRBJ2-6, with D tentatively TRBD1 (6 bases). CDR1 is SEHNR and CDR2 is FQNEAQ in the germline V gene (reference sequence). Trimming took off 5 bases at V and 0 bases at J, with 14 bases between the two ends. This CDR3 region has 17 residues. CDR3 residues: CASSPRQAYSGANVLTF. The CDR3 bases are TGTGCCAGCAGCCCGCGACAGGCTTACTCTGGGGCCAACGTCCTGACTTTC.

This clonotype was seen a handful of times. The V gene is TRBV12-3 or TRBV12-4, the J gene TRBJ2-3, with D possibly matching TRBD1 (6 bases). V dropped 1 base and J dropped 4 bases, with 9 bases sitting between them. CDR3 length equals 14 residues. The CDR3 region is CASSLDGGPDTQYF. In DNA, the CDR3 is TGTGCCAGCAGTTTAGATGGGGGCCCAGATACGCAGTATTTT.

The gene calls are TRBV3-1 and TRBJ2-1; 11 bases map to TRBD2. Per the germline V gene, CDR1 is LGHDT and CDR2 is YNNKEL (reference sequence). Germline trimming cut 0 bases from V and 6 bases from J; bases unmatched to any gene: 4. The CDR3 contains 16 residues. The CDR3 DNA is TGTGCCAGCAGCCAAGATAGCGGGAGGGCCAGCAATGAGCAGTTCTTC. This codes for CASSQDSGRASNEQFF.

The table lists this clonotype with many counts. The gene calls are TRBV20-1 and TRBJ2-6; D gene unclear. Trimming took off 3 bases at V and 0 bases at J, with 9 bases between the two ends. This CDR3 is 15 amino acids long. Germline values: CDR1 DFQATT, CDR2 SNEGSKA (reference sequence). The CDR3 sequence: CSASRPNSGANVLTF. The CDR3, as DNA: TGCAGTGCTAGTCGTCCCAACTCTGGGGCCAACGTCCTGACTTTC.

The chain couples TRBV20-1 to TRBJ1-2; tentatively, D is TRBD1 (6 bases). The CDR3 contains 11 residues. The germline V gene encodes CDR1 DFQATT and CDR2 SNEGSKA (reference sequence). The CDR3 here is CRGGGNYGYTF. CDR3 bases: TGCAGAGGGGGGGGTAACTATGGCTACACCTTC.

This clonotype was counted between two and nine times. This sequence joins TRBV19 and TRBJ1-5, with TRBD1 as a possible D gene (5 bases). Germline lookup yields CDR1 LNHDA and CDR2 SQIVND (reference sequence). With 4 bases removed from V and 2 bases from J, the gap between germline ends came to 6 bases. The CDR3 runs 13 residues. Here the CDR3 reads CASSTTGNQPQHF. DNA of the CDR3: TGTGCCAGTAGTACGACAGGCAATCAGCCCCAGCATTTT.

The rearrangement uses TRBV13 and TRBJ2-2; tentatively, D is TRBD2 (5 bases). CDR3 length: 15 residues. The ends were cut back, 5 bases at V and 3 bases at J, with 13 bases in the middle. Germline loops: CDR1 PRHDT, CDR2 FYEKMQ (reference sequence). The CDR3 DNA reads as TGTGCCAGCAGCAAGGGAGTATTTGACACCGGGGAGCTGTTTTTT. Translation gives CASSKGVFDTGELFF.

This clonotype came up many times. The chain has TRBV5-1 and TRBJ1-1; D is perhaps TRBD1 (5 bases). CDR1 is SGHRS, CDR2 YFSETQ, per germline. The V and J ends lost 0 bases and 2 bases respectively, with 11 bases between them. The CDR3 has 15 residues. The CDR3 region has the DNA TGCGCCAGCAGCTTGGGACAGCCACCCAACACTGAAGCTTTCTTT. It is translated as CASSLGQPPNTEAFF.

This clonotype was observed many times. This sequence joins TRBV6-5 and TRBJ1-2; D uncertain. In germline, CDR1 is MNHEY, CDR2 SVGAGI. Trimming left V 7 bases short and J 0 bases short, with 15 bases between. This CDR3 has 15 amino acids. This CDR3 reads CASTLKGSANYGYTF. The DNA of the CDR3 is TGTGCCAGCACTCTAAAAGGGTCAGCTAACTATGGCTACACCTTC.

This clonotype was picked up many times. V gene TRBV30 combines with J gene TRBJ2-7; 9 bases are shared with TRBD2. Germline CDR1 is GTSNPN and CDR2 is SVGIG (reference sequence). The CDR3 runs 17 residues. The trim removed 0 bases at V and 2 bases at J, leaving 11 bases unmatched. In DNA, the CDR3 is TGTGCCTGGAGTGTATACCGTCAGAGACTAGCGGCCTACGAGCAGTACTTC. Translation: CAWSVYRQRLAAYEQYF.

A word on this clonotype: Possible read error: a much larger clone is one base away. This chain uses TRBV3-1 with TRBJ2-1; 7 nucleotides agree with TRBD2. Germline CDR1 and CDR2: LGHDT and YNNKEL (reference sequence). This CDR3 has 15 residues. The CDR3, as DNA: TGTGCCAGCAGCCAAGCTAGCGGAACCTACAGTGAGCAGTTCTTC. Its translation: CASSQASGTYSEQFF.

Details on this clonotype: This could be a read error, since a much larger clone is one nucleotide away. The gene calls are TRBV7-2 and TRBJ1-2; TRBD1 is a possible D gene (6 bases). The V gene lost 6 bases and the J gene lost 6 bases, with 17 bases spanning the gap. Germline CDR1 and CDR2: SGHTA and FQGNSA. The CDR3 runs 14 residues. CDR3 residues: CASRITGRPHGYTF. The CDR3 bases are TGTGCCAGCAGAATAACAGGGCGCCCCCATGGCTACACCTTC.

This clonotype appeared many times. The chain uses TRBV6-2 or TRBV6-3 and TRBJ2-7, with 8 bases lining up with TRBD1. The CDR3 spans 16 residues. Germline CDR1 and CDR2: MNHEY and SVGEGT. Germline trimming cut 6 bases from V and 2 bases from J; bases unmatched to any gene: 12. CDR3 in amino acids: CASSPNEDRATYEQYF. In nucleotides, the CDR3 is TGTGCCAGCAGCCCGAACGAGGACAGGGCTACCTACGAGCAGTACTTC.

About this clonotype itself: A much bigger clone sits one base away, suggesting this may be a read error. No DNA is shown, since the ends of the CDR3 on it are uncertain; the CDR3 is the one TCRdb lists. This rearrangement joins TRBV12-3 or TRBV12-4 to TRBJ2-7; the table's D call of TRBD1 was not tested on the DNA. The CDR3 region is 15 residues in length, termini included. The chain's CDR3 is CASSTSGQGVYGQYF.

The table lists this clonotype with many counts. J is TRBJ1-1 and V is TRBV2, with D tentatively TRBD1 (5 bases). V gave up 8 bases and J gave up 1 base, with 23 bases separating them. CDR1 is SNHLY, CDR2 FYNNEI, per germline. The CDR3 covers 17 residues. CDR3 nucleotides: TGTGCCAGCCAGCAGAGGGACCCCTGGGGGGAGAACACTGAAGCTTTCTTT. Its translation is CASQQRDPWGENTEAFF.

This clonotype turned up a few times. With a much larger clone just one base away, this may be a read error. This chain links TRBV20-1 with TRBJ2-1; TRBD2 matches 12 bases. Germline V gene lookup returns CDR1 DFQATT and CDR2 SNEGSKA (reference sequence). The CDR3 length is 14 residues. CDR3 nucleotide sequence: TGCAGTGCTACACTAGCGGGAGGTTCCAATGGGCAGTTCTTC. Amino acid sequence: CSATLAGGSNGQFF.

This clonotype was counted at least ten times. The chain joins TRBV28 to TRBJ2-7, with D perhaps matching TRBD2 (5 bases). Germline V gene lookup returns CDR1 MDHEN and CDR2 SYDVKM. This CDR3 has 15 residues. Between the trimmed V and J ends, which lost 6 bases and 0 bases, there was a span of 15 bases. DNA for the CDR3: TGTGCCAGCAGCCTGATGGGGAGTCTCTCCTACGAGCAGTACTTC. Amino acids: CASSLMGSLSYEQYF.

The sample holds one count of this clonotype. This may stem from a read error, because a much larger clone lies one nucleotide away. This sequence joins TRBV6-6 and TRBJ2-1, with D unclear. Germline V gene sequence: CDR1 MNHNY, CDR2 SVGAGI (reference sequence). CDR3 length equals 13 residues. The CDR3 nucleotides read TGTGCCAGCAGTTACCCCAGCTACAATGAGCAGTCCTTC. Its translation is CASSYPSYNEQSF.

This clonotype appeared many times. J is TRBJ2-1 and V is TRBV7-3; D remains ambiguous. CDR3 length equals 14 residues. In germline, CDR1 is SGHTA, CDR2 FQGTGA. V lost 0 bases, J lost 6 bases, and 9 bases lay in between. The CDR3 sequence: CASSLTLGSNEQFF. Here the CDR3 DNA reads TGTGCCAGCAGCTTAACGCTGGGTAGCAATGAGCAGTTCTTC.

This clonotype has at least ten counts. The chain uses TRBV20-1 and TRBJ2-1; 8 bases map to TRBD2. Germline V lookup: CDR1 DFQATT, CDR2 SNEGSKA (reference sequence). V was clipped by 6 bases and J by 5 bases; unmatched bases: 9. The CDR3 runs to 14 residues. CDR3 nucleotide sequence: TGCAGTGCCAGGGACGGAGCGGGAGACAATGAGCAGTTCTTC. It yields the protein CSARDGAGDNEQFF.